These T cell receptor beta chains were read from a single sample in a study of human T cells and chemical hapten exposure. TCRdb reprocessed the RACE reads with MiXCR, giving one entry per CDR3 protein. The data show roughly 36,000 distinct CDR3 sequences, 9% to 12% seen once. The source was whole blood, collected in connection with sensitization to the hapten diphenylcyclopropenone (DPC). These receptors all come from a man in his forties or fifties with alopecia areata. Some clones in this sample may be carry-over from other donors' samples. Each CDR3 is given with its conserved first and last residue.

v_call	j_call	cdr3_aa
TRBV29-1	TRBJ1-1	CSVGDGDTEAFF
TRBV6-2/TRBV6-3	TRBJ1-2	CASSPLGSTPYGYTF
TRBV29-1	TRBJ1-1	CSVANPILNTEAFF
TRBV6-2/TRBV6-3	TRBJ2-6	CASSYLLPGANVLTF
TRBV5-4	TRBJ2-5	CASSLAAGAQETQYF
TRBV12-3/TRBV12-4	TRBJ2-3	CASNLLATDTQYF
TRBV28	TRBJ1-2	CASSRQGVGYGYTF
TRBV7-2	TRBJ2-7	CASSFIDEQYF
TRBV7-8	TRBJ2-6	CASSPREGANVLTF
TRBV6-1	TRBJ2-2	CASSPGLAGRPTGELFF
TRBV28	TRBJ2-2	CASSSPGTSGNTGELFF
TRBV5-1	TRBJ2-5	CASSWAQGAETQYF
TRBV7-6	TRBJ2-1	CASSLVVTIYNEQFF
TRBV19	TRBJ2-1	CASSIRESLNEQFF
TRBV27	TRBJ2-7	CATGRAVGYEQYF
TRBV30	TRBJ1-1	CAWSSQAGTEAFF
TRBV20-1	TRBJ2-2	CSANPRVDTGELFF
TRBV5-1	TRBJ2-2	CASKRTTENGELFF
TRBV28	TRBJ2-4	CASSTGQGDIQYF
TRBV19	TRBJ2-1	CASTLGTSYNEQFF
TRBV28	TRBJ2-7	CASSISYEQYF
TRBV12-3/TRBV12-4	TRBJ1-1	CASSRKPGTSNTEAFF
TRBV29-1	TRBJ2-3	CSVEGQGTDTQYF
TRBV3-1	TRBJ2-2	CASSQDQITTGELFF
TRBV6-1	TRBJ2-7	CASSEIPQGIYEQYF
TRBV28	TRBJ2-7	CASRESYEQYF
TRBV5-1	TRBJ1-6	CASSLGQGEALHF
TRBV7-8	TRBJ2-2	CASSYSYGASNTGELFF
TRBV20-1	TRBJ2-3	CSATGLAGADTQYF
TRBV11-3	TRBJ2-7	CASSWGAGHLYEQYF
TRBV20-1	TRBJ2-1	CSARIAGTDEQFF
TRBV6-5	TRBJ2-5	CASRTTGTSGRGFETQYF
TRBV6-2/TRBV6-3	TRBJ1-5	CASGGSTWTDSNQPQHF
TRBV28	TRBJ2-4	CASSTTRNIQYF
TRBV29-1	TRBJ2-7	CSVEPAGGEQYF
TRBV7-6	TRBJ2-1	CASSLFLAGGASYNEQFF
TRBV5-1	TRBJ1-1	CASSSQPGTPNTEAFF
TRBV24-1	TRBJ2-1	CATSDLGEGIDEQFF
TRBV18	TRBJ2-1	CASSPTSSYNEQFF
TRBV29-1	TRBJ2-2	CSGGTSGSVTGELFF
TRBV6-6	TRBJ1-3	CASNSPGDGNTIYF
TRBV28	TRBJ2-7	CASSPGQVRGEQYF
TRBV29-1	TRBJ1-1	CSVKQGWNTEAFF
TRBV2	TRBJ2-3	CASSGGGTNTDTQYF
TRBV6-6	TRBJ1-2	CASTYSRDDIYGYTF